This paragraph covers one T cell receptor beta chain sequence. The data belong to a study of technical replicates of blood from several donors. Some clones are missing from TCRdb's copy, which holds only in-frame ones; the method was immunoSEQ multiplex PCR. In the table there are just over 70,000 clones, approximately 94% of which are singletons. The CDR3 length is 16 residues. Germline loops: CDR1 SGDLS, CDR2 YYNGEE. After removal of 0 bases from V and 8 bases from J, the junction contained 8 bases not matched to a gene. The receptor was isolated from a human donor in good health. This chain links TRBV9 with TRBJ2-1; 10 positions agree with TRBD1. Sequencing used T cells isolated from PBMCs. CDR3 DNA: TGTGCCAGCAGCGTAGAAGTGGGACAGGGGCTGCATGAGCAGTTCTTC. Translated, it gives CASSVEVGQGLHEQFF.